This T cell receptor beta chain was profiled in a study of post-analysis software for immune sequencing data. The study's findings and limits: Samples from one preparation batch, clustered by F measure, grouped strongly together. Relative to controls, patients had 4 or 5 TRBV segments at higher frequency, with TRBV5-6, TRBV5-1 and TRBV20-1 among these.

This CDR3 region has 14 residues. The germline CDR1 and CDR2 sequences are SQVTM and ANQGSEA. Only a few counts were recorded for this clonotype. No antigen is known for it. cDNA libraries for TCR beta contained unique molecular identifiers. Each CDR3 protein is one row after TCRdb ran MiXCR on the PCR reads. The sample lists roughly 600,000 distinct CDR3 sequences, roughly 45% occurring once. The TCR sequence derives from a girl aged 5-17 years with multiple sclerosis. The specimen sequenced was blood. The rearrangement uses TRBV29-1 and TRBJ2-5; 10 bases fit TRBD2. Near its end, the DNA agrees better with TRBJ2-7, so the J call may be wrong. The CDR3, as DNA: TGCAGCGTTGGGGGAGCTAGCGGGGGAACCGAGCAGTACTTC. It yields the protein CSVGGASGGTEQYF.